Each of the 32 T cell receptor beta chains below was sequenced from the same sample in a study of blood T cell repertoires in COVID-19. Clones were read by immunoSEQ multiplex PCR, and TCRdb kept only the in-frame ones, dropping some. This table has 270,000 or so clones, around 84% appearing once. Sequencing was carried out using PBMCs or T cells enriched from blood (not recorded which). The origin of the receptors is a woman aged 45-59 years who had been exposed to COVID-19.

This chain connects TRBV7-9 to TRBJ1-1; the D gene is possibly TRBD1 (5 bases). The length of the CDR3 is 14 residues. Germline loops: CDR1 SEHNR, CDR2 FQNEAQ (reference sequence). V lost 3 bases, J lost 1 base, and 9 bases lay in between. The CDR3 DNA sequence: TGTGCCAGCAGCTTCAGGACACGGAACACTGAAGCTTTCTTT. Encoded protein: CASSFRTRNTEAFF.

The genes are TRBV10-3 and TRBJ2-1; weak D call: TRBD2 (5 bases). Between the trimmed V and J ends, which lost 5 bases and 0 bases, there was a span of 8 bases. CDR3 length: 14 amino acids. From germline, CDR1 is ENHRY and CDR2 SYGVKD. CDR3 region: CAISRESSYNEQFF. Here the CDR3 DNA reads TGTGCCATCAGTAGGGAGAGCTCCTACAATGAGCAGTTCTTC.

The chain links TRBV6-5 to TRBJ1-2; 12 bases are shared with TRBD1. From germline, CDR1 is MNHEY and CDR2 SVGAGI. This CDR3 comprises 15 residues. V shed 6 bases, J shed 5 bases, and the junction held 7 bases outside the gene matches. The CDR3 here is CASRPGQGAYYGYTF. DNA for the CDR3: TGTGCCAGCAGACCGGGACAGGGGGCCTATTATGGCTACACCTTC.

The chain couples TRBV5-4 to TRBJ2-7; D possibly corresponds to TRBD2 (6 bases). The CDR3 length is 15 residues. Germline CDR1 is SGHNT and CDR2 is YYREEE (reference sequence). V lost 4 bases and J 2 bases, leaving 16 bases between the germline ends. The CDR3 sequence: CASSGGTAPTYEQYF. In DNA, the CDR3 is TGTGCCAGCAGCGGAGGGACCGCGCCTACCTACGAGCAGTACTTC.

The rearrangement joins TRBV11-3 to TRBJ2-2; D is ambiguous. Germline lookup yields CDR1 SGHNT and CDR2 YENEEA. Trimming shortened V by 5 bases and J by 1 base, and 8 bases separated the two germline ends. The CDR3 spans 14 residues. CDR3 DNA sequence: TGTGCCAGCAGCCTGGCAGGGAACACCGGGGAGCTGTTTTTT. Its translation: CASSLAGNTGELFF.

This clone appeared many times. This sequence joins TRBV6-2 or TRBV6-3 and TRBJ1-2; 7 bases map to TRBD1. Germline lookup yields CDR1 MNHEY and CDR2 SVGEGT. The CDR3 runs 14 residues. V dropped 6 bases and J dropped 5; count of bases not matched to a gene: 9. CDR3 sequence (DNA): TGTGCCAGCAGCACAGGGGAGAACTTTTATGGCTACACCTTC. Amino acid sequence: CASSTGENFYGYTF.

The V gene is TRBV19, the J gene TRBJ1-5; D might be TRBD1 (5 bases). Trimming cost V 5 bases and J 8 bases, with 28 bases left between them. The CDR3 is 18 residues long. From germline, CDR1 is LNHDA and CDR2 SQIVND (reference sequence). CDR3 region: CASSSRGGVPITAEPQHF. In DNA form, the CDR3 reads TGTGCCAGTAGTTCCCGGGGAGGGGTCCCTATCACCGCTGAGCCCCAGCATTTT.

The J gene is TRBJ1-2, the V gene TRBV30; 7 nucleotides align to TRBD1. CDR3 size: 14 residues. Germline CDR1 GTSNPN, CDR2 SVGIG (reference sequence). V gave up 0 bases and J gave up 6 bases; unmatched junction bases: 7. CDR3 amino acids: CAWSVREGANGYTF. The CDR3 nucleotides read TGTGCCTGGAGTGTACGGGAGGGGGCGAATGGCTACACCTTC. The full variable domain, completed using reference TRBV30 and TRBJ1-2, is SQTIHQWPATLVQPVGSPLSLECTVEGTSNPNLYWYRQAAGRGLQLLFYSVGIGQISSEVPQNLSASRPQDRQFILSSKKLLLSDSGFYLCAWSVREGANGYTFGSGTRLTVV.

This chain joins TRBV10-1 and TRBJ2-3, with D possibly being TRBD2 (6 bases). Germline V gives CDR1 WNHNN, CDR2 SYGVQD (reference sequence). V was pared by 6 bases and J by 7 bases, with 17 bases between. The CDR3 extends over 14 amino acids. The chain's CDR3 is CASSSSAGGNTQYF. CDR3 DNA: TGCGCCAGCAGCTCTAGCGCCGGAGGGAATACGCAGTATTTT.

About this clone itself: Different DNA sequences within this sample yield the same CDR3. The J gene is TRBJ1-1, the V gene TRBV5-1; no clear D gene. The germline V gene encodes CDR1 SGHRS and CDR2 YFSETQ. The V end lost 1 base, the J end lost 0 bases, and 7 bases lay between the germline ends. The CDR3 is made up of 14 amino acids. The CDR3 loop is CASSLRGMNTEAFF. CDR3 bases: TGCGCCAGCAGCTTGCGAGGCATGAACACTGAAGCTTTCTTT.

The chain has TRBV30 and TRBJ1-5; no clear D gene. V was cut by 3 bases and J by 0 bases, with 6 bases left in between. This CDR3 region has 13 residues. CDR1 and CDR2 from the germline V gene are GTSNPN and SVGIG (reference sequence). Here the CDR3 reads CAWSGNSNQPQHF. CDR3 DNA: TGTGCCTGGAGCGGGAATAGCAATCAGCCCCAGCATTTT.

CDR3 nucleotide sequence: TGTGCCAGCAGCGCGTTTTTGGAGACGGACACTGAAGCTTTCTTT. Translated, it gives CASSAFLETDTEAFF. The chain combines TRBV7-8 with TRBJ1-1; D unresolved. This CDR3 comprises 15 residues. V dropped 5 bases and J dropped 3 bases, with 16 bases sitting between them. Germline V lookup: CDR1 SGHVS, CDR2 FQNEAQ.

The sample holds a few counts of this clone. The chain joins TRBV5-1 to TRBJ2-3; no clear D. The germline V and J ends were trimmed by 2 bases and 3 bases, with 19 bases remaining between them. Germline values: CDR1 SGHRS, CDR2 YFSETQ. The CDR3 extends over 17 amino acids. The CDR3 loop reads CASSLTTPGPRTDTQYF. In DNA, the CDR3 is TGCGCCAGCAGCTTAACTACCCCCGGTCCACGTACAGATACGCAGTATTTT.

The chain couples TRBV18 to TRBJ2-1; 14 positions agree with TRBD2. CDR3 length: 15 amino acids. Germline V CDR1 and CDR2: KGHSH, LQKENI. The ends lost 3 bases at V and 9 bases at J; junction bases unmatched: 4. The CDR3 here is CASSPRLAGGSEQFF. The CDR3 nucleotides read TGTGCCAGCTCACCTCGACTAGCGGGGGGGAGTGAGCAGTTCTTC.

Notes on this clone: Other DNA sequences in the same sample also yield this CDR3. The V and J genes are TRBV27 and TRBJ1-1; 7 bases map to TRBD1. Per the germline V gene, CDR1 is MNHEY and CDR2 is SMNVEV (reference sequence). The CDR3 has 13 amino acids. The V and J ends lost 2 bases and 3 bases, in that order; junction bases with no gene match: 0. CDR3: CASSLQGDTEAFF. The DNA for the CDR3 is TGTGCCAGCAGTTTACAGGGGGACACTGAAGCTTTCTTT.

This chain uses TRBV10-3 with TRBJ1-2; D uncertain. CDR1 and CDR2 from the germline V gene are ENHRY and SYGVKD. V lost 2 bases and J 4 bases, leaving 11 bases between the germline ends. CDR3 length: 14 amino acids. Written as DNA, the CDR3 is TGTGCCATCAGTGAGCCCCCTACGGGCTATGGCTACACCTTC. Translating gives CAISEPPTGYGYTF.

V is TRBV19 and J is TRBJ2-1; 11 positions agree with TRBD2. CDR1 and CDR2 from the germline V gene are LNHDA and SQIVND (reference sequence). This CDR3 region has 16 residues. V was clipped by 2 bases and J by 9 bases; unmatched bases: 9. CDR3 DNA: TGTGCCAGTAGTATACGGGTAGCGGGGGGGCGTATTGAGCAGTTCTTC. Translated, it gives CASSIRVAGGRIEQFF.

The V gene is TRBV5-1, the J gene TRBJ1-4, with D possibly TRBD1 on 6 matching bases. This CDR3 has 16 amino acids. The V gene's germline CDR1 is SGHRS and CDR2 YFSETQ. V was pared by 4 bases and J by 4 bases, with 17 bases between. The CDR3 spells CASSPLRGAVNEKLFF. The CDR3 DNA reads as TGCGCCAGCAGCCCCCTCCGGGGGGCAGTTAATGAAAAACTGTTTTTT. Combining the CDR3 with reference TRBV5-1 and TRBJ1-4 gives the whole variable domain KAGVTQTPRYLIKTRGQQVTLSCSPISGHRSVSWYQQTPGQGLQFLFEYFSETQRNKGNFPGRFSGRQFSNSRSEMNVSTLELGDSALYLCASSPLRGAVNEKLFFGSGTQLSVL.

The chain is built from TRBV9 and TRBJ1-1, with TRBD1 as a possible D gene (5 bases). V gave up 4 bases and J gave up 6 bases, with 13 bases separating them. From germline, CDR1 is SGDLS and CDR2 YYNGEE. The CDR3 consists of 13 residues. DNA of the CDR3: TGTGCCAGCAGCCCTCCAGGGTACCCTGAAGCTTTCTTT. Translation gives CASSPPGYPEAFF.

There are a few counts of this clone. This specimen includes other DNA sequences encoding the same CDR3. Here the CDR3 DNA reads TGTGCCAGCAGTCCTGACAGAGCATATGGCTACACCTTC. Its protein product is CASSPDRAYGYTF. The rearrangement uses TRBV12-3 or TRBV12-4 and TRBJ1-2; possibly TRBD1 for D (5 bases). The CDR3 spans 13 residues. V was cut by 5 bases and J by 5 bases, with 12 bases left in between.

This rearrangement joins TRBV6-2 or TRBV6-3 to TRBJ2-7; no firm D call. Germline V gene lookup returns CDR1 MNHEY and CDR2 SVGEGT. V lost 5 bases to trimming and J lost 2 bases, with 4 bases between them. CDR3 size: 11 residues. The CDR3 sequence is CASSGPYEQYF. The CDR3 DNA reads as TGTGCCAGCAGTGGCCCCTACGAGCAGTACTTC.

The V call is TRBV19, the J call TRBJ2-5; 10 bases fit TRBD1. J gave up 7 bases and V 6 bases, and 5 bases lay outside the gene matches. CDR1 and CDR2 (germline): LNHDA, SQIVND (reference sequence). The CDR3 is made up of 13 amino acids. Here the CDR3 DNA reads TGTGCCAGTAGAGGGACAGGGGATGGGACCCAGTACTTC. This translates into CASRGTGDGTQYF.

This chain joins TRBV24-1 and TRBJ2-3; 7 bases map to TRBD2. Germline CDR1 KGHDR, CDR2 SFDVKD. The trim removed 3 bases at V and 5 bases at J, leaving 4 bases unmatched. The CDR3 loop spans 14 amino acids. The CDR3 region has the DNA TGTGCCACCAGTGATGGGGGGGTTGGAGATACGCAGTATTTT. Encoded protein: CATSDGGVGDTQYF.

The V call is TRBV5-1, the J call TRBJ2-5; no clear D gene. The germline V gene encodes CDR1 SGHRS and CDR2 YFSETQ. The CDR3 spans 15 residues. The germline V and J ends were trimmed by 3 bases and 4 bases, with 16 bases remaining between them. The CDR3: CASSSVPGSPETQYF. The DNA for the CDR3 is TGCGCCAGCAGCTCGGTCCCGGGTAGCCCAGAGACCCAGTACTTC.

V usage is TRBV9 and J usage is TRBJ2-1; 14 bases line up with TRBD2. The CDR3 length is 16 residues. In germline, CDR1 is SGDLS, CDR2 YYNGEE. J lost 9 bases, V lost 4 bases, and 9 bases had no gene match. CDR3 sequence (DNA): TGTGCCAGCAGCTCAGTGGGGACTAGCGGGGGAAGTGAGCAGTTCTTC. Its translation is CASSSVGTSGGSEQFF.

V gene TRBV7-2 combines with J gene TRBJ1-1; possibly TRBD1 for D (5 bases). The germline gives CDR1 SGHTA, CDR2 FQGNSA. The CDR3 runs to 16 residues. Trimming stripped 0 bases from V and 0 bases from J, with 11 bases between. CDR3 amino acids: CASSLALRQLNTEAFF. The CDR3 nucleotides read TGTGCCAGCAGCTTAGCGTTAAGACAGCTGAACACTGAAGCTTTCTTT.

The V and J genes are TRBV24-1 and TRBJ1-2; D remains ambiguous. The CDR3 is made up of 13 amino acids. The V end was cut by 3 bases, the J end by 2 bases, with 6 bases between. Germline V gene data show CDR1 as KGHDR and CDR2 as SFDVKD. The CDR3 region is CATSDPPNYGYTF. DNA for the CDR3: TGTGCCACCAGTGATCCTCCCAACTATGGCTACACCTTC.

The J gene is TRBJ2-2, the V gene TRBV14, with 8 nucleotides matching TRBD2. Germline V gene data show CDR1 as SGHDN and CDR2 as FVKESK. Trimming at V came to 4 bases and at J to 6 bases, leaving 10 bases not matched to a gene. The CDR3 runs 16 residues. The CDR3 loop is CASSPPGLGTSGELFF. The CDR3 DNA reads as TGTGCCAGCAGCCCACCGGGACTAGGGACCTCCGGGGAGCTGTTTTTT.

The chain recombines TRBV19 with TRBJ1-1; possible D gene TRBD1, 6 bases. This CDR3 has 13 residues. Germline loops: CDR1 LNHDA, CDR2 SQIVND (reference sequence). V lost 5 bases and J 3 bases, leaving 10 bases between the germline ends. The CDR3 DNA is TGTGCCAGTAGTTCTCAGGGGTACACTGAAGCTTTCTTT. Its translation is CASSSQGYTEAFF.

The rearrangement links TRBV6-5 to TRBJ1-1; tentatively, D is TRBD1 (6 bases). V shed 0 bases and J shed 5 bases, with 13 bases lying between them. Germline lookup yields CDR1 MNHEY and CDR2 SVGAGI. The CDR3 covers 15 residues. The CDR3 region has the DNA TGTGCCAGCAGTTACTCACCAGGGGCAGGGACTGAAGCTTTCTTT. This gives the protein CASSYSPGAGTEAFF.

The rearrangement links TRBV24-1 to TRBJ2-3; tentatively, D is TRBD2 (6 bases). Germline V gives CDR1 KGHDR, CDR2 SFDVKD. Between the trimmed V and J ends, which lost 1 base and 6 bases, there was a span of 7 bases. The CDR3 consists of 13 residues. CDR3 nucleotide sequence: TGTGCCACCAGTGATTTTCGGGGGGATACGCAGTATTTT. Residues: CATSDFRGDTQYF.

As concerns this clone: Other DNA sequences within the sample encode an identical CDR3. This chain links TRBV28 with TRBJ2-1; D is unresolved. V shed 6 bases and J shed 5 bases, with 5 bases lying between them. CDR3 length equals 11 residues. Germline V lookup: CDR1 MDHEN, CDR2 SYDVKM. The CDR3 sequence: CASRSDNEQFF. CDR3 coding DNA: TGTGCCAGCAGGTCAGACAATGAGCAGTTCTTC.